The 23 T cell receptor beta chains below come from one sample, sequenced in a study of Graves' ophthalmopathy and Graves' hyperthyroidism. The TCR beta CDR3 regions underwent amplification from RNA transcripts. HTBI-primed first-round RT-PCR preceded second-round multiplex PCR. From the multiplex PCR reads, TCRdb called clonotypes with MiXCR, one entry per CDR3 protein. The sample lists hundreds of thousands of distinct CDR3 sequences; 15% were seen once. The sequencing sample was made of peripheral blood. All receptors derive from a woman under 30 with stable Graves' hyperthyroidism.

This clonotype was detected only a few times. The V and J genes are TRBV20-1 and TRBJ2-5, with 9 positions matching TRBD2. CDR3 size: 16 residues. The V and J ends lost 5 bases and 6 bases, in that order; junction bases with no gene match: 16. The germline V gene encodes CDR1 DFQATT and CDR2 SNEGSKA (reference sequence). The CDR3 is CSAYGPAGGRWKTQYF. The CDR3 DNA follows: TGCAGTGCTTACGGGCCAGCGGGGGGCCGGTGGAAGACCCAGTACTTC.

At least ten counts were recorded for this clonotype. The chain couples TRBV29-1 to TRBJ1-2; TRBD1 aligns across 7 bases. Germline CDR1 is SQVTM and CDR2 is ANQGSEA. The V and J ends lost 0 bases and 0 bases, in that order; junction bases with no gene match: 4. The CDR3 loop spans 15 amino acids. The chain's CDR3 is CSVEDRTGTNYGYTF. In nucleotides, the CDR3 is TGCAGCGTTGAAGATCGGACAGGAACTAACTATGGCTACACCTTC. Full variable domain (missing parts from reference TRBV29-1 and TRBJ1-2): SAVISQKPSRDICQRGTSLTIQCQVDSQVTMMFWYRQQPGQSLTLIATANQGSEATYESGFVIDKFPISRPNLTFSTLTVSNMSPEDSSIYLCSVEDRTGTNYGYTFGSGTRLTVV.

This clonotype was seen ten or more times. The rearrangement links TRBV20-1 to TRBJ2-7, with TRBD2 matching 7 bases. The V gene's germline CDR1 is DFQATT and CDR2 SNEGSKA (reference sequence). V dropped 6 bases and J dropped 0; count of bases not matched to a gene: 8. CDR3 length: 14 residues. Written as DNA, the CDR3 is TGCAGTGCCTCTACTAGCGCGAGCTCCTACGAGCAGTACTTC. Protein: CSASTSASSYEQYF.

The chain employs TRBV6-1 and TRBJ1-2; D possibly corresponds to TRBD1 (6 bases). Germline V gene data show CDR1 as MNHNS and CDR2 as SASEGT. CDR3 length: 16 amino acids. The V end lost 7 bases, the J end lost 1 base, and 19 bases lay between the germline ends. The CDR3 DNA follows: TGTGCCAGCAAAGGAATCCGGGACACAGATAACTATGGCTACACCTTC. Protein: CASKGIRDTDNYGYTF.

As regards this clonotype: Relative to the germline gene, one junction end is altered; a read error may explain this. The chain has TRBV4-2 and TRBJ2-7, with D possibly being TRBD1 or TRBD2 (5 bases each). The CDR3 covers 13 residues. Germline V gives CDR1 LGHNA, CDR2 YNFKEQ. This CDR3 is CASSQPGSYKQYF. CDR3 coding DNA: TGTGCCAGCAGCCAACCAGGGAGCTACAAGCAGTACTTC.

Many counts were recorded for this clonotype. This chain links TRBV2 with TRBJ2-3; D may correspond to TRBD1 or TRBD2 (5 bases each). This CDR3 region has 13 residues. Between the trimmed V and J ends, which lost 8 bases and 4 bases, there was a span of 13 bases. From germline, CDR1 is SNHLY and CDR2 FYNNEI. The CDR3, as DNA: TGTGCCAGCGGGGGACCCAGCTCAGATACGCAGTATTTT. Translating it yields CASGGPSSDTQYF.

The chain recombines TRBV11-2 with TRBJ2-7; possible D gene TRBD2, 5 bases. CDR3 size: 16 residues. The germline V gene has CDR1 SGHAT and CDR2 FQNNGV. V was clipped by 3 bases and J by 4 bases, with 19 bases between them. CDR3 protein: CASSLKGPKTTYEQYF. Here the CDR3 DNA reads TGTGCCAGCAGCTTGAAAGGCCCCAAGACTACTTACGAGCAGTACTTC.

The table lists this clonotype with many counts. The chain couples TRBV6-2 or TRBV6-3 to TRBJ2-5; a possible D gene is TRBD1 (6 bases). This CDR3 has 14 amino acids. V lost 6 bases to trimming and J lost 5 bases, with 16 bases between them. Germline-derived CDR1 and CDR2 are MNHEY and SVGEGT. The DNA for the CDR3 is TGTGCCAGCAGGCCCGGACAGTCGTACGAGACCCAGTACTTC. Its translation: CASRPGQSYETQYF.

J is TRBJ2-5 and V is TRBV7-2, with D perhaps given as TRBD1 or TRBD2 (5 bases each). Germline CDR1 and CDR2: SGHTA and FQGNSA. This CDR3 region has 13 residues. V gave up 6 bases and J gave up 3 bases, with 11 bases separating them. The CDR3 nucleotides are TGTGCCAGCAGTTCCCGGGGCAAAGAGACCCAGTACTTC. As protein: CASSSRGKETQYF.

This clonotype was observed a few times. The chain has TRBV6-2 or TRBV6-3 and TRBJ1-1, with TRBD1 as a possible D gene (5 bases). The V gene lost 7 bases and the J gene lost 4 bases, with 13 bases spanning the gap. The CDR3 extends over 13 amino acids. Germline assignment: CDR1 MNHEY and CDR2 SVGEGT. The CDR3 protein is CASTLRDVTEAFF. The DNA of the CDR3 is TGTGCCAGCACTCTCCGGGACGTCACTGAAGCTTTCTTT.

This clonotype has a count of ten or more. The genes are TRBV20-1 and TRBJ1-5, with D uncertain. The CDR3 length is 13 residues. CDR1 DFQATT and CDR2 SNEGSKA come from the germline V gene (reference sequence). V lost 2 bases and J lost 6, with 11 bases in between. CDR3 sequence: CSARNHGGQPQHF. The CDR3 DNA reads TGCAGTGCTAGAAACCACGGCGGTCAGCCCCAGCATTTT.

This clonotype has a count of ten or more. The rearrangement joins TRBV7-2 to TRBJ1-3; no reliable D call. Germline CDR1 and CDR2: SGHTA and FQGNSA. V lost 10 bases, J lost 4 bases, and 14 bases lay in between. The CDR3 is 13 amino acids. As DNA, the CDR3 is TGTGCCACTGTCTGGGGAGGCGGAAACACCATATATTTT. It is translated as CATVWGGGNTIYF.

This clonotype was detected many times. This sequence joins TRBV12-3 or TRBV12-4 and TRBJ1-1; D is unresolved. The CDR3 contains 12 residues. Trimming left V 8 bases short and J 1 base short, with 8 bases between. CDR3 sequence (DNA): TGTGCCAGCCTCCTTGGGAACACTGAAGCTTTCTTT. It specifies CASLLGNTEAFF.

V and J are TRBV2 and TRBJ1-2; D perhaps matches TRBD1 (5 bases). The CDR3 loop spans 15 amino acids. Trimming removed 7 bases at V and 2 bases at J, with 17 bases between. The germline V gene encodes CDR1 SNHLY and CDR2 FYNNEI. The CDR3 is CASTTDSGTNYGYTF. The CDR3 DNA reads TGTGCCAGCACAACCGACTCCGGGACCAACTATGGCTACACCTTC.

Ten or more counts support this clonotype. The chain employs TRBV7-2 and TRBJ1-1; TRBD1 might be the D (6 bases). V lost 3 bases and J 5 bases, leaving 13 bases between the germline ends. The CDR3 sequence is 14 residues long. Germline V CDR1 and CDR2: SGHTA, FQGNSA. CDR3: CASSFDIQGTEAFF. CDR3 nucleotide sequence: TGTGCCAGCAGCTTTGACATCCAGGGGACTGAAGCTTTCTTT.

The DNA for the CDR3 is TGTGCCAGCAGCTTCGGCGGGGGGGGAGAGTACGAGCAGTACTTC. Translated: CASSFGGGGEYEQYF. V gene TRBV11-2 combines with J gene TRBJ2-7, with 9 bases lining up with TRBD2. J lost 4 bases, V lost 3 bases, and 7 bases had no gene match. The CDR3 has 15 amino acids. Germline loops: CDR1 SGHAT, CDR2 FQNNGV.

Ten or more counts support this clonotype. The rearrangement joins TRBV4-2 to TRBJ1-1, with TRBD1 matching 8 bases. Trimming cost V 2 bases and J 3 bases; bases outside gene matches: 5. Per germline, CDR1 LGHNA and CDR2 YNFKEQ. The CDR3 contains 15 residues. The CDR3 is CASSQPTTGDTEAFF. CDR3 in DNA: TGTGCCAGCAGCCAACCTACGACAGGGGACACTGAAGCTTTCTTT.

This clonotype was seen many times. The chain links TRBV6-2 or TRBV6-3 to TRBJ1-1; D gene unclear. This CDR3 contains 13 residues. CDR1 and CDR2 from the germline V gene are MNHEY and SVGEGT. V shed 1 base and J shed 4 bases, with 7 bases lying between them. The CDR3 coding sequence is TGTGCCAGCAGTTACTACCGTCCCACTGAAGCTTTCTTT. As protein: CASSYYRPTEAFF.

This clonotype has just one count. The rearrangement uses TRBV27 and TRBJ2-7; D is uncertain. The ends were cut back, 0 bases at V and 7 bases at J, with 13 bases in the middle. Germline assignment: CDR1 MNHEY and CDR2 SMNVEV (reference sequence). CDR3 size: 14 residues. The CDR3 DNA follows: TGTGCCAGCAGTTTATCCGCCGATTTGGGGGAGCAGTACTTC. Translation: CASSLSADLGEQYF.

This clonotype was detected many times. CDR3 sequence reads: CASSYRGPGETQYF. DNA of the CDR3: TGTGCCAGCAGTTACAGGGGGCCAGGGGAGACCCAGTACTTC. The V gene is TRBV12-3 or TRBV12-4, the J gene TRBJ2-5, with TRBD1 matching 9 bases. The CDR3 sequence is 14 residues long. The junction had 5 bases not matched to a gene; V was cut back by 4 bases and J by 5 bases.

This clonotype was found many times. V and J are TRBV11-2 and TRBJ2-7, with 9 bases fitting TRBD1. The V segment lost 10 bases and the J segment 5 bases; nucleotides outside the gene matches: 12. The CDR3 covers 14 residues. The germline gives CDR1 SGHAT, CDR2 FQNNGV. The CDR3 protein is CATVSGQGSHEQYF. The CDR3 coding sequence is TGTGCCACTGTAAGCGGACAGGGGTCCCACGAGCAGTACTTC.

This clonotype has at least ten counts. J is TRBJ1-2 and V is TRBV4-1; 7 positions agree with TRBD1. V was pared by 0 bases and J by 8 bases, with 15 bases of the junction left unmatched. CDR1 is MGHRA, CDR2 YSYEKL, per germline. The CDR3 spans 17 residues. The CDR3 is CASSQDREGAQASGYTF. The CDR3 nucleotides read TGCGCCAGCAGCCAAGATAGAGAGGGGGCGCAGGCCAGCGGCTACACCTTC.

In this sample, this clonotype turned up many times. J is TRBJ1-2 and V is TRBV4-1; D unclear. Looked up from germline, CDR1 is MGHRA and CDR2 is YSYEKL. The V and J ends lost 4 bases and 3 bases respectively, with 9 bases between them. The CDR3 spans 13 residues. CDR3 sequence (DNA): TGCGCCAGCAGCCGCATTGTCTACTATGGCTACACCTTC. Its translation: CASSRIVYYGYTF.